This TCR beta chain was observed in a study of preoperative IRX-2 immunotherapy in early breast cancer. Per germline, CDR1 MDHEN and CDR2 SYDVKM. V was clipped by 6 bases and J by 10 bases, with 28 bases between them. The CDR3 sequence is 18 residues long. Treatment indicated: preoperative locoregional IRX-2 cytokine immunotherapy. Samples came from a phase Ib trial of preoperative locoregional IRX-2 cytokine immunotherapy. The data were produced by immunoSEQ multiplex PCR, yet TCRdb's version contains in-frame clones alone and is incomplete. The sample yields 25,000 to 30,000 clones, 82% seen once. The origin of this receptor is a human donor with breast cancer. Sample collection was performed from a patient treated with IRX-2 immunotherapy. The chain employs TRBV28 and TRBJ1-6; maybe TRBD1 (6 bases). The CDR3 is CASSTLAVWGANRSPLHF. The CDR3, as DNA: TGTGCCAGCAGCACTCTCGCTGTCTGGGGGGCGAATAGATCACCCCTCCACTTT. The full variable domain, its missing parts supplied by reference TRBV28 and TRBJ1-6, is DVKVTQSSRYLVKRTGEKVFLECVQDMDHENMFWYRQDPGLGLRLIYFSYDVKMKEKGDIPEGYSVSREKKERFSLILESASTNQTSMYLCASSTLAVWGANRSPLHFGNGTRLTVT.